These T cell receptor beta chains were read from a single sample in a study of human thymus T cells. Profiling relied on immunoSEQ multiplex PCR, and the TCRdb table lists in-frame clones only, not all of them. The data show around 120,000 clones, around 94% seen once. The sequencing sample was made of thymus tissue. The receptors shown here come from a boy under two years old with a congenital heart defect but otherwise immunologically healthy. CDR3s include the opening cysteine and the closing phenylalanine or tryptophan. A D gene is named only where the DNA matches it firmly.

V	D	J	DNA	CDR3
TRBV2	TRBD1	TRBJ2-7	TGTGCCAGCAGTGAAGGGCGGACAGGGGCCTACGAGCAGTACTTC	CASSEGRTGAYEQYF
TRBV5-1	TRBD2	TRBJ2-7	TGCGCCAGCAGCGAGGGACCCTCGGGGGGCGAGCAGTACTTC	CASSEGPSGGEQYF
TRBV6-1	NA	TRBJ2-1	TGTGCCAGCAGTGAAGTAGGAGAGGTTGAGCAGTTCTTC	CASSEVGEVEQFF
TRBV7-9	TRBD1	TRBJ1-2	TGTGCCAGCAGCTGGGCGACAGGGCCACCCTTTTATGGCTACACCTTC	CASSWATGPPFYGYTF
TRBV7-9	NA	TRBJ1-6	TGTGCCAGCAGCACCGGGCGGAGGGATCGGTATAATTCACCCCTCCACTTT	CASSTGRRDRYNSPLHF
TRBV28	NA	TRBJ2-2	TGTGCCAGCAGCCCTTCCCCTAAGGCCTCGAACACCGGGGAGCTGTTTTTT	CASSPSPKASNTGELFF
TRBV10-2	NA	TRBJ1-1	TGCGCCAGCAGTGAGTCGGACAAAGGGACTGAAGCTTTCTTT	CASSESDKGTEAFF
TRBV4-1	TRBD1	TRBJ1-2	TGCGCCAGCAGCCAAGAGGGACAGGCCCTTGATAACTATGGCTACACCTTC	CASSQEGQALDNYGYTF
TRBV5-5	NA	TRBJ2-1	TGTGCCAGCAGCTTTTGGCCCAAGGGACCTTCGAGCTCCTACAATGAGCAGTTCTTC	CASSFWPKGPSSSYNEQFF
TRBV7-9	NA	TRBJ1-2	TGTGCCAGCAGCTTAGAAGGGGAAGGCAGGTCCTTCTATGGCTACACCTTC	CASSLEGEGRSFYGYTF
TRBV28	TRBD1	TRBJ1-5	TGTGCCAGCCGACCCGGGACAGGGGGCCGGCAGCCCCAGCATTTT	CASRPGTGGRQPQHF
TRBV11-3	NA	TRBJ2-7	TGTGCCAGCAGCACAATGGACAGCTACGAGCAGTACTTC	CASSTMDSYEQYF
TRBV6-1	NA	TRBJ2-5	TGTGCCAGCAGTGTAGGGCCCCAAGAGACCCAGTACTTC	CASSVGPQETQYF
TRBV4-3	TRBD1	TRBJ1-2	TGCGCCAGCAGCCGACAAAGAGACAGGGAAAAGATTGCCTATGGCTACACCTTC	CASSRQRDREKIAYGYTF
TRBV5-6	NA	TRBJ2-7	TGTGCCAGCAGCTCGGGAGCCTCCTACGAGCAGTACTTC	CASSSGASYEQYF
TRBV28	NA	TRBJ1-2	TGTGCCAGCAGCCCTCTATCGGGGAACGGCTACACCTTC	CASSPLSGNGYTF